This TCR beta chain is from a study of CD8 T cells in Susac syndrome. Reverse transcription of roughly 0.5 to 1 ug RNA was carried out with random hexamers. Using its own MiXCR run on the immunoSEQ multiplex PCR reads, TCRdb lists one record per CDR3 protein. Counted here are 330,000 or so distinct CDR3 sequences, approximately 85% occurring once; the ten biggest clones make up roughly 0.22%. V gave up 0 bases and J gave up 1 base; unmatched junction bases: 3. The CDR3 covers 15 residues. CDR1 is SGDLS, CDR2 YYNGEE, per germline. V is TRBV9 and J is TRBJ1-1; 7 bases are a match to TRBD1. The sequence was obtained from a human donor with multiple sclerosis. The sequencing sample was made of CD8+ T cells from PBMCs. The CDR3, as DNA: TGTGCCAGCAGCGTAGGGGGACAGTCGAACACTGAAGCTTTCTTT. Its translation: CASSVGGQSNTEAFF.